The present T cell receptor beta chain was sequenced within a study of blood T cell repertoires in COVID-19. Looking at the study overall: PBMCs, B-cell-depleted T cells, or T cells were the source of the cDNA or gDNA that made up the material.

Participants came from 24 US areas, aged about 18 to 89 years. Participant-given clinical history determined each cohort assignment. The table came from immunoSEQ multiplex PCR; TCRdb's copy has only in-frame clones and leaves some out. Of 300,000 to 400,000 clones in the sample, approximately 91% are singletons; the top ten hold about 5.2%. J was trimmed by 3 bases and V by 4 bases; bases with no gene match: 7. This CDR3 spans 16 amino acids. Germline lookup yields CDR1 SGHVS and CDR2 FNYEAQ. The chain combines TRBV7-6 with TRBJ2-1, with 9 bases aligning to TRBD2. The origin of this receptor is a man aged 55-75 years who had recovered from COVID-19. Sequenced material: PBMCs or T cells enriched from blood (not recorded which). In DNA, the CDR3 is TGTGCCAGCAGCTGGGGTGTGACTAGCGGCTACAATGAGCAGTTCTTC. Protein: CASSWGVTSGYNEQFF.